This entry lists 31 T cell receptor beta chains sequenced from one sample in a study of T cells in Graves' hyperthyroidism and ophthalmopathy. Researchers amplified the TCR beta CDR3 regions from RNA transcripts. HTBI primers were employed in a first-round RT-PCR of the TCR CDR3. From the multiplex PCR reads, TCRdb called clonotypes with MiXCR, one entry per CDR3 protein. The repertoire holds a few hundred thousand distinct CDR3 sequences, with about a fifth as singletons. The sample consisted of blood. These receptors came from a young man with Graves' ophthalmopathy.

This clonotype was observed at least ten times. The V call is TRBV2, the J call TRBJ2-3; D is unclear. Trimming took off 2 bases at V and 6 bases at J, with 6 bases between the two ends. The CDR3 covers 12 residues. Germline lookup yields CDR1 SNHLY and CDR2 FYNNEI. The CDR3 here is CASSESMDTQYF. DNA for the CDR3: TGTGCCAGCAGTGAATCGATGGATACGCAGTATTTT.

The chain joins TRBV9 to TRBJ2-2, with D perhaps TRBD1 (7 bases). The CDR3 consists of 17 residues. The germline V gene encodes CDR1 SGDLS and CDR2 YYNGEE. V gave up 4 bases and J gave up 6 bases, with 22 bases separating them. The CDR3 reads CASSPHPGGGMAGELFF. CDR3 DNA sequence: TGTGCCAGCAGCCCCCACCCCGGAGGGGGCATGGCCGGGGAGCTGTTTTTT.

The sample holds many counts of this clonotype. The chain uses TRBV3-1 and TRBJ2-7; no clear D gene. CDR3 size: 14 residues. The germline gives CDR1 LGHDT, CDR2 YNNKEL (reference sequence). The V gene lost 0 bases and the J gene lost 0 bases, with 6 bases spanning the gap. The CDR3 protein is CASSQDWASYEQYF. The CDR3 DNA sequence: TGTGCCAGCAGCCAAGATTGGGCCTCCTACGAGCAGTACTTC.

The chain joins TRBV5-1 to TRBJ2-5, with a weak D call TRBD2 (5 bases). Germline V lookup: CDR1 SGHRS, CDR2 YFSETQ. The CDR3 runs 13 residues. Trimming removed 4 bases from V and 1 base from J, with 8 bases in between. CDR3 sequence (DNA): TGCGCCAGCAGCCGGGAAATCCAAGAGACCCAGTACTTC. Amino acids: CASSREIQETQYF.

This clonotype was recorded many times. CDR3 amino acids: CASSGEGSLSTQYF. Written as DNA, the CDR3 is TGTGCCAGCAGCGGAGAAGGGAGTTTAAGTACGCAGTATTTT. The chain is built from TRBV9 and TRBJ2-3, with a weak D call TRBD2 (5 bases). CDR1 and CDR2 from the germline V gene are SGDLS and YYNGEE. CDR3 size: 14 residues. V shed 3 bases and J shed 8 bases, with 16 bases lying between them.

Concerning this clonotype: This may be a read error: a much more frequent sequence differs by one nucleotide. The chain employs TRBV7-3 and TRBJ2-2; D is possibly TRBD1 (6 bases). This CDR3 region has 15 residues. Germline V lookup: CDR1 SGHTA, CDR2 FQGTGA. The ends were cut back, 6 bases at V and 5 bases at J, with 16 bases in the middle. CDR3 amino acids: CASSPGAGVTGELFF. CDR3 sequence (DNA): TGTGCCAGCAGTCCAGGGGCCGGCGTGACCGGGGAGCTGTTTTTT.

V and J are TRBV7-8 and TRBJ1-5; 12 bases fit TRBD1. The germline CDR1 and CDR2 sequences are SGHVS and FQNEAQ. J gave up 4 bases and V 5 bases, and 9 bases lay outside the gene matches. The CDR3 covers 17 residues. The DNA for the CDR3 is TGTGCCAGCAGCCAAACCGGGACAGGGGGCCTAAATCAGCCCCAGCATTTT. It encodes CASSQTGTGGLNQPQHF.

This clonotype was seen many times. The chain is built from TRBV2 and TRBJ2-7; D gene unclear. Trimming pared 3 bases from V and 2 bases from J, leaving 11 bases between. The CDR3 loop spans 14 amino acids. CDR1 SNHLY and CDR2 FYNNEI come from the germline V gene. The CDR3 sequence: CASSEASVPYEQYF. In nucleotides, the CDR3 is TGTGCCAGCAGTGAGGCCTCTGTCCCCTACGAGCAGTACTTC.

This clonotype occurred a few times. The chain couples TRBV28 to TRBJ1-6; 7 bases align to TRBD1. The germline V gene encodes CDR1 MDHEN and CDR2 SYDVKM. CDR3 length: 14 residues. The junction had 5 bases not matched to a gene; V was cut back by 2 bases and J by 10 bases. This CDR3 reads CASSLQGDGSPLHF. The CDR3, as DNA: TGTGCCAGCAGTTTACAGGGGGATGGGTCACCCCTCCACTTT.

The rearrangement uses TRBV27 and TRBJ2-2; D is perhaps TRBD2 (6 bases). Trimming pared 0 bases from V and 6 bases from J, leaving 14 bases between. Germline lookup yields CDR1 MNHEY and CDR2 SMNVEV (reference sequence). The CDR3 loop spans 16 amino acids. CDR3 sequence (DNA): TGTGCCAGCAGTTTATCTATCGGGGGTCCTCCCGGGGAGCTGTTTTTT. Translating gives CASSLSIGGPPGELFF.

This clonotype was detected only a few times. The J gene is TRBJ1-3, the V gene TRBV29-1; no definite D call. This CDR3 is built from 11 residues. CDR1 is SQVTM, CDR2 ANQGSEA, per germline. Deletions cut 6 bases from V and 9 bases from J, with 12 bases between. The CDR3 DNA follows: TGCAGCGTCGACTCCGTCGGCACCATATATTTT. Protein product: CSVDSVGTIYF.

This clonotype was found many times. V and J are TRBV7-6 and TRBJ2-7; D perhaps matches TRBD1 (5 bases). Germline V gene sequence: CDR1 SGHVS, CDR2 FNYEAQ. This CDR3 is built from 13 residues. V dropped 1 base and J dropped 5 bases, with 9 bases sitting between them. The CDR3 is CASSLGPGNEQYF. DNA for the CDR3: TGTGCCAGCAGCTTAGGTCCAGGGAACGAGCAGTACTTC.

This clonotype was found a few times. V gene TRBV5-1 combines with J gene TRBJ1-1, with 12 bases matching TRBD1. Germline V CDR1 and CDR2: SGHRS, YFSETQ. V trimming: 0 bases; J trimming: 4 bases; junction bases outside the gene matches: 13. The CDR3 covers 19 residues. DNA for the CDR3: TGCGCCAGCAGCTTGGAGAAGACGTTCGGGACAGGGGGCACCACTGAAGCTTTCTTT. Its protein product is CASSLEKTFGTGGTTEAFF.

This clonotype was seen ten or more times. The CDR3 bases are TGTGCCAGCAGTTTAGAGAGTCCGCCCGGAAACACCATATATTTT. It codes for CASSLESPPGNTIYF. This chain links TRBV12-3 or TRBV12-4 with TRBJ1-3; D is unresolved. The CDR3 is 15 amino acids. Trimming stripped 1 base from V and 4 bases from J, with 11 bases between.

The V and J genes are TRBV5-6 and TRBJ1-1; 7 nucleotides match TRBD1. Germline assignment: CDR1 SGHDT and CDR2 YYEEEE. V lost 4 bases to trimming and J lost 3 bases; unmatched junction nucleotides: 18. The length of the CDR3 is 18 residues. CDR3: CASSPTLRQGPWDTEAFF. The CDR3, as DNA: TGTGCCAGCAGCCCGACCCTTAGACAGGGCCCGTGGGACACTGAAGCTTTCTTT. Based on the CDR3 plus reference TRBV5-6 and TRBJ1-1, the full variable domain is DAGVTQSPTHLIKTRGQQVTLRCSPKSGHDTVSWYQQALGQGPQFIFQYYEEEERQRGNFPDRFSGHQFPNYSSELNVNALLLGDSALYLCASSPTLRQGPWDTEAFFGQGTRLTVV.

This clonotype was detected many times. The DNA of the CDR3 is TGTGCCAGCAGTTTTTTAGGGGGAATGAGTCAGCCCCAGCATTTT. The encoded protein is CASSFLGGMSQPQHF. This chain joins TRBV28 and TRBJ1-5, with a weak D call TRBD1 (6 bases). Per germline, CDR1 MDHEN and CDR2 SYDVKM. The V and J ends lost 3 bases and 6 bases respectively, with 15 bases between them. The CDR3 consists of 15 residues.

To note about this clonotype: Being one base from a much bigger clone, this may be a read error. The J gene is TRBJ1-1, the V gene TRBV12-3 or TRBV12-4; 8 nucleotides align to TRBD1. The CDR3 extends over 11 amino acids. Written as DNA, the CDR3 is TGTGCCAGCAGCCGGACAGGGTACGCTCTCTTT. Translating it yields CASSRTGYALF.

The CDR3 bases are TGTGCCAGCAGCTTAGATAAGGGGGCAGGGGGCCCCAATGAGCAGTTCTTC. It specifies CASSLDKGAGGPNEQFF. The chain is built from TRBV11-2 and TRBJ2-1; TRBD1 aligns across 8 bases. Germline CDR1 reads SGHAT; CDR2 reads FQNNGV. The ends lost 0 bases at V and 6 bases at J; junction bases unmatched: 10. This CDR3 contains 17 residues.

This clonotype was recorded at least ten times. The chain combines TRBV20-1 with TRBJ2-3; 7 nucleotides line up with TRBD1. From germline, CDR1 is DFQATT and CDR2 SNEGSKA (reference sequence). This CDR3 is built from 14 residues. The junction had 5 bases not matched to a gene; V was cut back by 5 bases and J by 0 bases. CDR3 residues: CSAFEGASTDTQYF. CDR3 nucleotides: TGCAGTGCTTTCGAGGGGGCTAGCACAGATACGCAGTATTTT.

This clonotype was recorded many times. The V gene is TRBV3-1, the J gene TRBJ2-5, with D hard to call. CDR1 is LGHDT and CDR2 is YNNKEL in the germline V gene (reference sequence). This CDR3 has 14 amino acids. V was trimmed by 4 bases and J by 2 bases, leaving 11 bases between them. CDR3 amino acids: CASSLRSTQETQYF. CDR3 sequence (DNA): TGTGCCAGCAGCCTCCGGTCTACTCAAGAGACCCAGTACTTC.

This clonotype was seen ten or more times. V is TRBV7-3 and J is TRBJ2-1, with 8 bases identical to TRBD1. From germline, CDR1 is SGHTA and CDR2 FQGTGA. Trimming at V came to 2 bases and at J to 8 bases, leaving 5 bases not matched to a gene. The CDR3 spans 14 residues. This CDR3 is CASSLQGAVDEQFF. CDR3 bases: TGTGCCAGCAGCTTACAGGGGGCGGTGGATGAGCAGTTCTTC.

This clonotype has ten or more counts. V is TRBV7-9 and J is TRBJ2-3, with no clear D. Germline CDR1 and CDR2: SEHNR and FQNEAQ (reference sequence). Trimming left V 5 bases short and J 2 bases short, with 14 bases between. This CDR3 is built from 15 residues. For the CDR3, the DNA is TGTGCCAGCAGCCCCGACCCCTACACCACAGATACGCAGTATTTT. Residues: CASSPDPYTTDTQYF.

The chain employs TRBV11-2 and TRBJ2-7, with D perhaps matching TRBD1 (5 bases). The V and J ends lost 2 bases and 6 bases respectively, with 8 bases between them. Per germline, CDR1 SGHAT and CDR2 FQNNGV. This CDR3 region has 12 residues. CDR3 loop: CASSLNTGEQYF. Written as DNA, the CDR3 is TGTGCCAGCAGCTTAAATACAGGCGAGCAGTACTTC.

The genes are TRBV11-2 and TRBJ1-2, with TRBD1 matching over 8 bases. Trimming cost V 4 bases and J 4 bases; bases outside gene matches: 14. Germline CDR1 reads SGHAT; CDR2 reads FQNNGV. This CDR3 spans 17 amino acids. This CDR3 reads CASSYGQAGGAGYGYTF. The CDR3 bases are TGTGCCAGCAGCTACGGACAGGCAGGGGGCGCCGGCTATGGCTACACCTTC.

This clonotype showed up many times. The CDR3 protein is CASSSRLKDTQYF. In nucleotides, the CDR3 is TGTGCCAGCAGCTCCAGACTAAAAGATACGCAGTATTTT. V is TRBV7-9 and J is TRBJ2-3, with D tentatively TRBD2 (5 bases). Germline CDR1 is SEHNR and CDR2 is FQNEAQ (reference sequence). The CDR3 length is 13 residues. Between the trimmed V and J ends, which lost 4 bases and 5 bases, there was a span of 10 bases.

This clonotype was seen at least ten times. The chain links TRBV7-8 to TRBJ1-1; a possible D gene is TRBD1 (5 bases). V dropped 2 bases and J dropped 3 bases, with 13 bases sitting between them. Germline V gives CDR1 SGHVS, CDR2 FQNEAQ. There are 15 residues in the CDR3. The CDR3: CASSLRSSGDTEAFF. The DNA of the CDR3 is TGTGCCAGCAGCTTACGGTCCTCGGGGGACACTGAAGCTTTCTTT.

In its sample, this clonotype was seen a few times. Here the CDR3 reads CASSLSLGELFF. The DNA for the CDR3 is TGTGCCAGCAGTTTATCGCTCGGGGAGCTGTTTTTT. The J gene is TRBJ2-2, the V gene TRBV27, with no clear D. This CDR3 is 12 amino acids long. The germline gives CDR1 MNHEY, CDR2 SMNVEV (reference sequence). The V end was cut by 0 bases, the J end by 7 bases, with 3 bases between.

Worth noting for this clonotype: A much larger clone lies one base from this, so it may be a read error. The chain links TRBV2 to TRBJ2-5, with 7 bases matching TRBD1. The J call may be in error: the DNA end matches TRBJ2-1 better. CDR1 is SNHLY, CDR2 FYNNEI, per germline. CDR3 length: 13 amino acids. The CDR3 nucleotides are TGTGCCAGCAGGGGGACAGTTCAAGAGACCCAGTTCTTC. Protein sequence: CASRGTVQETQFF.

This clonotype has at least ten counts. As DNA, the CDR3 is TGTGCCAGCAGCCAGCCCCGGACTAGCGGTTCCTACGAGCAGTACTTC. Protein sequence: CASSQPRTSGSYEQYF. This chain uses TRBV3-1 with TRBJ2-7; the match to TRBD2 covers 10 bases. Per germline, CDR1 LGHDT and CDR2 YNNKEL (reference sequence). Trimming took 3 bases from V and 1 from J; bases not matched to a gene: 6. The CDR3 is 16 residues long.

This chain connects TRBV19 to TRBJ2-7; 10 bases map to TRBD1. Trimming at V came to 3 bases and at J to 3 bases, leaving 5 bases not matched to a gene. Per germline, CDR1 LNHDA and CDR2 SQIVND (reference sequence). CDR3 size: 15 residues. The CDR3 sequence is CASSIGTGVFYEQYF. CDR3 bases: TGTGCCAGTAGTATCGGGACAGGGGTATTCTACGAGCAGTACTTC.

In its sample, this clonotype was seen many times. This chain connects TRBV7-2 to TRBJ2-7; 10 bases map to TRBD2. This CDR3 is built from 14 residues. V gave up 5 bases and J gave up 4 bases; unmatched junction bases: 5. Germline values: CDR1 SGHTA, CDR2 FQGNSA. The CDR3: CASSVSGGEYEQYF. CDR3 coding DNA: TGTGCCAGCAGCGTCAGCGGGGGGGAGTACGAGCAGTACTTC.